This entry features one T cell receptor (beta chain) sequence. The antigen remains unidentified. Clones were read by immunoSEQ multiplex PCR, and TCRdb kept only the in-frame ones, dropping some. The table has approximately 600,000 clones, 95% seen once. This sample stems from a study of shared clonotypes between healthy human individuals. The CDR3 sequence is 14 residues long. Germline V gives CDR1 LGHNA, CDR2 YNFKEQ. Unmatched junction bases numbered 10, after V lost 1 base and J lost 14 bases. Study results and caveats: Compared with clonotypes that all four donors shared, non-shared clonotypes had lower generation probabilities. At large depth, rarefaction still showed sorted-subset sequencing to be incomplete. Sharing of clonotypes among donors was expected to vary with sequencing depth.

Naive CD8 cells lacked CD45RO, underwent positive selection for CCR7 and left out terminally differentiated effector memory CD45RA+ cells. Sequenced: naive CD8+ T cells sorted from blood. The receptor was isolated from a woman in her twenties or thirties in good health. This sequence joins TRBV4-2 and TRBJ1-2; 10 nucleotides align to TRBD1. CDR3 in DNA: TGTGCCAGCAGCCAAGCGGGTTGGGACAGGGGTGAAACCTTC. This encodes CASSQAGWDRGETF.